This T cell receptor beta chain comes out of a study of cytomegalovirus exposure and HLA in healthy donors. The CDR3 length is 15 residues. V shed 3 bases, J shed 5 bases, and the junction held 7 bases outside the gene matches. Germline CDR1 is SGDLS and CDR2 is YYNGEE. PCR was performed using 60 Vbeta and 13 Jbeta primers. The method was immunoSEQ multiplex PCR; TCRdb's version includes in-frame clones alone and lacks a portion of them. Its table lists some 55,000 clones. Regarding this clone: Its specificity is unknown.

Study observations and caveats: 87-base-pair reads could not separate some V segments, including TRBV6-2 and TRBV6-3. Presence/absence analyses supposed approximately even sequencing depth among donors.

The rearrangement links TRBV9 to TRBJ1-1; TRBD1 matches 10 bases. The source of this sequence is a young man in good health and CMV-seropositive. Sample: PBMCs. CDR3 DNA sequence: TGTGCCAGCAGCGGAGGGGACAGGGGTTTTACTGAAGCTTTCTTT. This translates into CASSGGDRGFTEAFF.